This TCR beta chain was recorded in a study of T-cell memory formation after mild COVID-19. Findings and limits, study-wide: SARS-CoV-2 specificity was not confirmed for second-wave clones peaking on day 37.

5'RACE with constant-segment primers yielded barcoded, UMI-tagged TCR alpha and TCR beta cDNA libraries. TCRdb reprocessed the 5' RACE reads with MiXCR, giving one entry per CDR3 protein. The table shows around 470,000 distinct CDR3 sequences, with 20% occurring only once. A word on this clonotype: The antigen remains undetermined.

Sequenced sample: PBMCs or a T cell subset sorted from them (not recorded which). The sequence was obtained from an adult woman who had mild COVID-19 (a few samples of this study predate the infection). Cell type and time point are not known.

In nucleotides, the CDR3 is TGTGCCAGCAGAGCCGATGGGACCCAGTACTTC. This sequence encodes CASRADGTQYF. The chain links TRBV6-1 to TRBJ2-5, with unresolved D. The CDR3 is 11 residues long. V lost 6 bases and J 7 bases, leaving 9 bases between the germline ends. CDR1 MNHNS and CDR2 SASEGT come from the germline V gene.